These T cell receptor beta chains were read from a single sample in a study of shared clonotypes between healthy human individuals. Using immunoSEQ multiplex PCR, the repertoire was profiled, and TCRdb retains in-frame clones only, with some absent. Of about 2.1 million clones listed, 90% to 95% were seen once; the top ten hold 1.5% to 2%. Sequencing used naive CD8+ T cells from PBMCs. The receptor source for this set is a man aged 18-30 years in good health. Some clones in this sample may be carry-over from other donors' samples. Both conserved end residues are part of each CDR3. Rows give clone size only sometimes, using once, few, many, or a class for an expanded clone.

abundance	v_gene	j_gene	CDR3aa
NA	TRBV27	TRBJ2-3	CASSPSRAGSSDTQYF
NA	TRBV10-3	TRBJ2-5	CAISEKLEQRRQETQYF
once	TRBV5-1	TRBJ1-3	CASGSGSGNTIYF
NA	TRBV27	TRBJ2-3	CASRRGIGGIGDTQYF
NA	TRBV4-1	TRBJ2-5	CASSQDPPGLAGVLAQYF
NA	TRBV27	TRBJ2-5	CASSLPSNPGQRIQETQYF
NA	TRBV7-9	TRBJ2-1	CASSLQGQPFF
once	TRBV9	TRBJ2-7	CASSDGQATSYEQYF
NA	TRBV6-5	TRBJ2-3	CASSYTRDTDTQYF
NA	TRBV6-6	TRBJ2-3	CASSYRKSADTQYF
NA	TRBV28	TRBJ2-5	CASSLETQYF
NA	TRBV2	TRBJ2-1	CASSVPSGSSGRNEQFF
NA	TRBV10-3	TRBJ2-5	CASQGREGLETQYF
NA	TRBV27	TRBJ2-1	CASSSFSNNEQFF
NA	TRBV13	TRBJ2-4	CANRGPGNIQYF
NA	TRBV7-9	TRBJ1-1	CASSLALGRDTEAFF
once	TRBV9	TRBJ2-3	CASSSLARSTDTQYF
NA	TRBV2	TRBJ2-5	CASSEYVRLGAYQETQYF
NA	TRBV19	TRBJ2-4	CASSIGQEINIQYF
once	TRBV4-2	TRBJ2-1	CASSQGLTSGRVNEQFF
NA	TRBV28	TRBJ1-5	CASSFTRNQPQHF
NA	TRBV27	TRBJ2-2	CASSSAGGYGTGELFF
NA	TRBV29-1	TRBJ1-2	CSVEVVFGYTF
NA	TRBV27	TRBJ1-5	CASSLSGYLINQPQHF
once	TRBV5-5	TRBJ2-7	CASSSTGAYEQYF
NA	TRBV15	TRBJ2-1	CATSRDKRRSYNEQFF
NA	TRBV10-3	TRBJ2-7	CAISLPKQGTEYEQYF
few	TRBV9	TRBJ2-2	CASSVVTGELFF
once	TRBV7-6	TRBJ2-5	CASSLVGTGDFIETQYF
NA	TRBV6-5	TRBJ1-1	CASSPGQGLNTEAFF
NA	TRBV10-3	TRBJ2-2	CAISDKNTGELFF
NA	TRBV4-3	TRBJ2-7	CASSQVRDSSYEQYF
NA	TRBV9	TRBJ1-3	CATRSLNHIYF
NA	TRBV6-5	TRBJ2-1	CASSSSGWGLTEQFF
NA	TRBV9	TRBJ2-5	CASSVAGSLIETQYF